These 30 T cell receptor beta chains share one sample of origin, sequenced in a study of OX40 agonist ivuxolimab in advanced cancers. Data came from immunoSEQ multiplex PCR; TCRdb stores just in-frame clones and leaves some out. The data hold 75,000 to 100,000 clones, with 75% to 95% observed a single time. The sequences come from CD4+ or CD8+ T cells sorted from blood, collected in a trial of the OX40 agonist ivuxolimab. Source of these receptors: an adult with an advanced solid tumor such as melanoma, head and neck, liver or kidney cancer.

This clone occurred once. The chain is built from TRBV28 and TRBJ2-4; 9 bases align to TRBD2. CDR1 is MDHEN and CDR2 is SYDVKM in the germline V gene. Trimming removed 2 bases from V and 1 base from J; junction bases left unmatched: 12. This CDR3 region has 19 residues. The CDR3: CASSLGGGRAGRAKNIQYF. Here the CDR3 DNA reads TGTGCCAGCAGTTTAGGCGGCGGGAGGGCCGGGAGGGCCAAAAACATTCAGTACTTC.

The chain uses TRBV7-2 and TRBJ1-1; D is unclear. The CDR3 runs 15 residues. CDR1 SGHTA and CDR2 FQGNSA come from the germline V gene. V lost 5 bases, J lost 4 bases, and 17 bases lay in between. The CDR3 DNA reads TGTGCCAGCAGCCCCTTGGTGGGCGGGCCCACTGAAGCTTTCTTT. This translates into CASSPLVGGPTEAFF.

In nucleotides, the CDR3 is TGTGCCAGCAGTCTCAGGGGGCCAATCTCCTACGAGCAGTACTTC. Translated, it gives CASSLRGPISYEQYF. V gene TRBV28 combines with J gene TRBJ2-7; 8 nucleotides align to TRBD1. CDR3 length: 15 residues. The V gene end was trimmed by 5 bases and the J gene end by 0 bases; junction bases not matched to a gene: 6. Germline loops: CDR1 MDHEN, CDR2 SYDVKM.

V gene TRBV19 combines with J gene TRBJ2-7, with unresolved D. Germline V CDR1 and CDR2: LNHDA, SQIVND (reference sequence). With 4 bases removed from V and 4 bases from J, the gap between germline ends came to 14 bases. This CDR3 contains 14 residues. The CDR3 region is CASSTLTPPYEQYF. Written as DNA, the CDR3 is TGTGCCAGTAGTACCCTGACCCCCCCATACGAGCAGTACTTC.

The CDR3 protein is CASSQTILDTGELFF. The CDR3 region has the DNA TGTGCCAGCTCCCAAACCATACTGGACACCGGGGAGCTGTTTTTT. This sequence joins TRBV18 and TRBJ2-2; D not resolved. This CDR3 has 15 amino acids. Germline V gives CDR1 KGHSH, CDR2 LQKENI. V lost 6 bases to trimming and J lost 3 bases, with 14 bases between them. The full variable domain, with the rest looked up from reference TRBV18 and TRBJ2-2, is NAGVMQNPRHLVRRRGQEARLRCSPMKGHSHVYWYRQLPEEGLKFMVYLQKENIIDESGMPKERFSAEFPKEGPSILRIQQVVRGDSAAYFCASSQTILDTGELFFGEGSRLTVL.

J is TRBJ2-5 and V is TRBV15; 10 bases line up with TRBD2. The V and J ends lost 1 base and 7 bases, in that order; junction bases with no gene match: 6. The CDR3 consists of 15 residues. Germline lookup yields CDR1 LNHNV and CDR2 YYDKDF (reference sequence). CDR3 protein: CATSRGSSGSGTQYF. The CDR3 DNA reads as TGTGCCACCAGCAGAGGATCTAGCGGGAGCGGGACCCAGTACTTC.

The V and J genes are TRBV7-2 and TRBJ2-3; TRBD2 matches 11 bases. The V gene's germline CDR1 is SGHTA and CDR2 FQGNSA. With V trimmed by 3 bases and J by 3 bases, 2 bases remained unmatched. The CDR3 loop spans 15 amino acids. The CDR3 here is CASSFLAGGTDTQYF. In nucleotides, the CDR3 is TGTGCCAGCAGCTTCCTAGCGGGAGGAACAGATACGCAGTATTTT.

The chain couples TRBV2 to TRBJ2-1; TRBD2 matches 13 bases. V was clipped by 8 bases and J by 12 bases; unmatched bases: 7. CDR1 and CDR2 (germline): SNHLY, FYNNEI. This CDR3 region has 13 residues. As DNA, the CDR3 is TGTGCCAGCGGAAGGACTAGCGGGAGATGGCAGTTCTTC. This encodes CASGRTSGRWQFF.

In its sample, this clone was seen a few times. This chain uses TRBV28 with TRBJ2-7; D is ambiguous. Germline V gene lookup returns CDR1 MDHEN and CDR2 SYDVKM. V gave up 4 bases and J gave up 2 bases, with 12 bases separating them. CDR3 length: 14 residues. CDR3 in amino acids: CASSSTNRAYEQYF. The CDR3 region has the DNA TGTGCCAGCAGTTCAACAAATAGGGCCTACGAGCAGTACTTC.

DNA for the CDR3: TGTGCCAGCAGTTTGGCGTCTCCTAGCGGGAGCTTTCGGCAGTTCTTC. Its protein product is CASSLASPSGSFRQFF. The J gene is TRBJ2-1, the V gene TRBV27; 10 nucleotides match TRBD2. With V trimmed by 3 bases and J by 12 bases, 14 bases remained unmatched. The CDR3 is 16 amino acids. Germline V lookup: CDR1 MNHEY, CDR2 SMNVEV (reference sequence).

The chain recombines TRBV6-4 with TRBJ2-5; D might be TRBD1 (7 bases). The CDR3 is 16 residues long. Germline V gene data show CDR1 as MRHNA and CDR2 as SNTAGT. V dropped 2 bases and J dropped 10 bases, with 23 bases sitting between them. For the CDR3, the DNA is TGTGCCAGCAGTGACCGAAGCAGAGGGTTTCAGGGGGGCCAGTACTTC. Protein: CASSDRSRGFQGGQYF.

This clone has only one observation. The genes are TRBV6-1 and TRBJ2-1; 14 nucleotides align to TRBD2. Trimming cost V 6 bases and J 8 bases; bases outside gene matches: 6. CDR1 is MNHNS, CDR2 SASEGT, per germline. The CDR3 spans 15 residues. CDR3: CASRTGTSGSYEQFF. The CDR3 DNA follows: TGTGCCAGCAGGACAGGGACTAGCGGGAGCTATGAGCAGTTCTTC.

The V and J genes are TRBV7-2 and TRBJ2-3, with 10 nucleotides matching TRBD2. V trimming: 1 base; J trimming: 2 bases; junction bases outside the gene matches: 9. Germline loops: CDR1 SGHTA, CDR2 FQGNSA. The CDR3 consists of 18 residues. The CDR3 DNA reads as TGTGCCAGCAGCTTAGTAGCGGGAGGCCCCCAGACCACAGATACGCAGTATTTT. This sequence encodes CASSLVAGGPQTTDTQYF.

This clone showed up just a few times. The CDR3: CASSQGRGETQYF. The DNA for the CDR3 is TGTGCCAGCAGTCAAGGCAGGGGAGAGACCCAGTACTTC. The V gene is TRBV7-3, the J gene TRBJ2-5; D may be TRBD1 (6 bases). Between the trimmed V and J ends, which lost 6 bases and 4 bases, there was a span of 12 bases. Germline V gene data show CDR1 as SGHTA and CDR2 as FQGTGA. This CDR3 spans 13 amino acids.

This chain uses TRBV23-1 with TRBJ1-5; perhaps TRBD1 as D (5 bases). TRBV23-1 is noted as an ORF with a role that remains uncertain. The CDR3 is 15 residues long. Trimming shortened V by 2 bases and J by 2 bases, and 10 bases separated the two germline ends. Here the CDR3 reads CASSQEGARNQPQHF. The CDR3 nucleotides read TGCGCCAGCAGTCAAGAAGGGGCGCGCAATCAGCCCCAGCATTTT.

The chain joins TRBV18 to TRBJ1-1, with D tentatively TRBD1 (6 bases). The germline gives CDR1 KGHSH, CDR2 LQKENI. V gave up 2 bases and J gave up 1 base, with 11 bases separating them. The CDR3 totals 15 residues. CDR3 amino acids: CASSPSDRRNTEAFF. CDR3 DNA sequence: TGTGCCAGCTCACCATCCGACAGGCGGAACACTGAAGCTTTCTTT.

This clone occurred a few times. The CDR3 here is CASSEWTGGYGYTF. The CDR3 nucleotides read TGTGCCAGCAGCGAGTGGACGGGGGGCTATGGCTACACCTTC. The chain has TRBV9 and TRBJ1-2; possibly TRBD1 for D (5 bases). Germline-derived CDR1 and CDR2 are SGDLS and YYNGEE. V was cut by 3 bases and J by 4 bases, with 13 bases left in between. The CDR3 runs 14 residues.

The chain joins TRBV28 to TRBJ2-2, with 7 bases matching TRBD1. The ends lost 7 bases at V and 6 bases at J; junction bases unmatched: 5. The CDR3 contains 13 residues. The germline V gene has CDR1 MDHEN and CDR2 SYDVKM. The CDR3: CASTGTAPGELFF. In DNA form, the CDR3 reads TGTGCCAGCACAGGGACAGCGCCCGGGGAGCTGTTTTTT.

The gene calls are TRBV11-2 and TRBJ2-1; D perhaps matches TRBD1 (5 bases). This CDR3 is built from 15 residues. The V and J ends lost 6 bases and 8 bases respectively, with 20 bases between them. Per the germline V gene, CDR1 is SGHAT and CDR2 is FQNNGV. The CDR3 DNA is TGTGCCAGCAGAACCCGGGCAGGGCCAATGGATGAGCAGTTCTTC. Amino acid sequence: CASRTRAGPMDEQFF. Combining the CDR3 with reference TRBV11-2 and TRBJ2-1 gives the whole variable domain EAGVAQSPRYKIIEKRQSVAFWCNPISGHATLYWYQQILGQGPKLLIQFQNNGVVDDSQLPKDRFSAERLKGVDSTLKIQPAKLEDSAVYLCASRTRAGPMDEQFFGPGTRLTVL.

The chain joins TRBV28 to TRBJ2-1; no firm D call. The CDR3 has 11 amino acids. In germline, CDR1 is MDHEN, CDR2 SYDVKM. V lost 6 bases and J lost 15, with 15 bases in between. The CDR3 DNA is TGTGCCAGCAGACTTCCTCCATTATCGTTCTTC. Translating it yields CASRLPPLSFF.

The chain links TRBV5-5 to TRBJ2-5; tentatively, D is TRBD2 (5 bases). Germline-derived CDR1 and CDR2 are SGHKS and YYEKEE (reference sequence). CDR3 size: 14 residues. V lost 4 bases and J lost 5, with 15 bases in between. CDR3 residues: CASSLGELGETQYF. The CDR3 DNA follows: TGTGCCAGCAGCCTGGGAGAGCTAGGGGAGACCCAGTACTTC.

J is TRBJ2-5 and V is TRBV5-6, with D tentatively TRBD2 (6 bases). Trimming shortened V by 0 bases and J by 5 bases, and 8 bases separated the two germline ends. This CDR3 has 13 amino acids. Germline CDR1 SGHDT, CDR2 YYEEEE. CDR3 DNA sequence: TGTGCCAGCAGCTTGGGACTAGAGGAGACCCAGTACTTC. Amino acids: CASSLGLEETQYF.

V gene TRBV5-1 combines with J gene TRBJ2-2, with 7 positions matching TRBD2. In germline, CDR1 is SGHRS, CDR2 YFSETQ. The CDR3 sequence is 14 residues long. V shed 0 bases and J 5 bases; nucleotides not matched to a gene: 1. The CDR3 DNA reads TGCGCCAGCAGCTTGGGCGGGAGAACCGGGGAGCTGTTTTTT. Protein: CASSLGGRTGELFF. Supplemented by reference TRBV5-1 and TRBJ2-2, the full variable domain reads KAGVTQTPRYLIKTRGQQVTLSCSPISGHRSVSWYQQTPGQGLQFLFEYFSETQRNKGNFPGRFSGRQFSNSRSEMNVSTLELGDSALYLCASSLGGRTGELFFGEGSRLTVL.

This chain connects TRBV7-2 to TRBJ2-1; D gene unclear. V lost 2 bases and J 6 bases, leaving 14 bases between the germline ends. The CDR3 contains 15 residues. Germline CDR1 SGHTA, CDR2 FQGNSA. The DNA of the CDR3 is TGTGCCAGCAGCTTACGCGCGGTCACCCTCAATGAGCAGTTCTTC. Translated: CASSLRAVTLNEQFF.

The V call is TRBV5-1, the J call TRBJ2-5; TRBD1 might be the D (5 bases). The germline V gene has CDR1 SGHRS and CDR2 YFSETQ. The CDR3 runs to 14 residues. Trimming took off 0 bases at V and 0 bases at J, with 6 bases between the two ends. CDR3 nucleotide sequence: TGCGCCAGCAGCTTGGGACAGAACCAAGAGACCCAGTACTTC. Residues: CASSLGQNQETQYF.

The gene calls are TRBV18 and TRBJ2-7; 7 bases line up with TRBD1. There are 16 residues in the CDR3. Germline CDR1 reads KGHSH; CDR2 reads LQKENI. Losses at the gene ends were 1 base for V and 0 bases for J; bases not matched to a gene: 6. CDR3 coding DNA: TGTGCCAGCTCACCACGTAGGGGGACAGTCTCCTACGAGCAGTACTTC. Encoded protein: CASSPRRGTVSYEQYF.

This clone appeared once. The chain uses TRBV18 and TRBJ1-5; D unresolved. This CDR3 is built from 13 residues. Per germline, CDR1 KGHSH and CDR2 LQKENI. The V end lost 6 bases, the J end lost 6 bases, and 12 bases lay between the germline ends. CDR3 sequence: CASSRGDTQPQHF. The CDR3, as DNA: TGTGCCAGCTCCCGGGGTGATACTCAGCCCCAGCATTTT.

This chain uses TRBV11-2 with TRBJ2-1; TRBD1 is a possible D gene (5 bases). V was pared by 2 bases and J by 0 bases, with 8 bases between. The CDR3 contains 15 residues. In germline, CDR1 is SGHAT, CDR2 FQNNGV. The CDR3 nucleotides read TGTGCCAGCAGCTTACAGGGTTTCTCCTACAATGAGCAGTTCTTC. This codes for CASSLQGFSYNEQFF. The full variable domain, its missing parts supplied by reference TRBV11-2 and TRBJ2-1, is EAGVAQSPRYKIIEKRQSVAFWCNPISGHATLYWYQQILGQGPKLLIQFQNNGVVDDSQLPKDRFSAERLKGVDSTLKIQPAKLEDSAVYLCASSLQGFSYNEQFFGPGTRLTVL.

This sequence joins TRBV7-2 and TRBJ2-5, with unresolved D. The CDR3 runs to 14 residues. Germline loops: CDR1 SGHTA, CDR2 FQGNSA. V was cut by 1 base and J by 1 base, with 7 bases left in between. The CDR3 DNA is TGTGCCAGCAGCTTAGTGTTCCGCCAAGAGACCCAGTACTTC. Encoded protein: CASSLVFRQETQYF.

The chain joins TRBV7-9 to TRBJ2-3; tentatively, D is TRBD1 (5 bases). This CDR3 comprises 14 residues. V dropped 5 bases and J dropped 2 bases, with 11 bases sitting between them. Per the germline V gene, CDR1 is SEHNR and CDR2 is FQNEAQ (reference sequence). The CDR3 is CASSEDIPTDTQYF. CDR3 sequence (DNA): TGTGCCAGCAGCGAGGACATCCCCACAGATACGCAGTATTTT.